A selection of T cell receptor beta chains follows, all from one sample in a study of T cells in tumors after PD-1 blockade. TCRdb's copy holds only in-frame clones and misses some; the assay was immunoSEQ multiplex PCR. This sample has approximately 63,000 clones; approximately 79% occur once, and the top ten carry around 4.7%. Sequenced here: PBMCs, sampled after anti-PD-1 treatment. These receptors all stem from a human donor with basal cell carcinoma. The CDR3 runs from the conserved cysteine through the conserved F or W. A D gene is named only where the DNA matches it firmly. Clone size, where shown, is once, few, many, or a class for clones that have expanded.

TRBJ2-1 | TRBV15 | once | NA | TGTGCCACCAGCAGAGGGGCGTCTTTGAATGAGCAGTTCTTC | CATSRGASLNEQFF
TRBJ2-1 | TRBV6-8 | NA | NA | TGTGCCAGCAGTTACGGGGCTAGCCCAAGCCACAATGAGCAGTTCTTC | CASSYGASPSHNEQFF
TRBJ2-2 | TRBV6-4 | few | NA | TGTGCCAGCAGTGAGGAAGCAGAGACCGGGGAGCTGTTTTTT | CASSEEAETGELFF
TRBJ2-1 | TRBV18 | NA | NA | TGTGCCAGCTCACCACCAGCGGGTGGGACGGGTGAGCAGTTCTTC | CASSPPAGGTGEQFF
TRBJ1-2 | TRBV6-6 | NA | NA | TGTGCCAGCAGTTATGAGGGGAGGACTAACTATGGCTACACCTTC | CASSYEGRTNYGYTF
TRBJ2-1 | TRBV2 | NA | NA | TGTGCCAGCAGTGCACGTGGATACAATGAGCAGTTCTTC | CASSARGYNEQFF
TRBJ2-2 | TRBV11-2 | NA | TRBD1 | TGTGCCAGCAGCTTAATCGTCTGGGACAGGAGGAACACCGGGGAGCTGTTTTTT | CASSLIVWDRRNTGELFF
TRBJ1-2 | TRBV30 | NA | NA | TGTGCCTGGACTTGGGCAGGCCCTACTAACTATGGCTACACCTTC | CAWTWAGPTNYGYTF
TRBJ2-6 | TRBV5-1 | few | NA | TGCGCCAGCAGCTTGGATCGGGTGGGTGGGGCCAACGTCCTGACTTTC | CASSLDRVGGANVLTF
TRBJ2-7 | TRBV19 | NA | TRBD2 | TGTGCCAGTAGTCGAGGGTCATCTAAATTATCTAGCGGGCGGAACTACGAGCAGTACTTC | CASSRGSSKLSSGRNYEQYF
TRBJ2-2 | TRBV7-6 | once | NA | TGTGCCAGCAGCCCTGAAAGGGGCGGGGAGCTGTTTTTT | CASSPERGGELFF